The sample holds a few counts of the clone carrying this T cell receptor beta chain. Antigen unknown. This entry comes from a study of beta chain features in type 1 diabetes. Whole-study context: Healthy donors and patients showed comparable age, gender and cell yields.

Study-wide findings and caveats: Among all four CD4+ subsets, Type 1 diabetes patients had TCRB CDR3s that were moderately but significantly shorter.

The CDR3 is made up of 13 amino acids. Germline V gene lookup returns CDR1 MDHEN and CDR2 SYDVKM. V shed 5 bases and J shed 12 bases, with 20 bases lying between them. cDNA synthesis used the whole RNA isolate, giving expressed TCRB sequences. Clones were read by immunoSEQ multiplex PCR, and TCRdb kept only the in-frame ones, dropping some. The data contain about 650,000 clones, around 11% of them singletons. The TCR comes from a man aged 25 to 40 with type 1 diabetes. V gene TRBV28 combines with J gene TRBJ2-7, with D possibly TRBD2 on 5 matching bases. The sample taken for sequencing was naive CD4+ T cells from blood. The DNA for the CDR3 is TGTGCCAGCAGTGCCGGGGATCAAATCGTGCGGTACTTC. Residues: CASSAGDQIVRYF. The full variable domain, completed using reference TRBV28 and TRBJ2-7, is DVKVTQSSRYLVKRTGEKVFLECVQDMDHENMFWYRQDPGLGLRLIYFSYDVKMKEKGDIPEGYSVSREKKERFSLILESASTNQTSMYLCASSAGDQIVRYFGPGTRLTVT.